This entry lists 21 T cell receptor beta chains sequenced from one sample in a study of blood T cell repertoires in COVID-19. Sequenced by immunoSEQ multiplex PCR; TCRdb stores in-frame clones only, minus some. The table shows about 230,000 clones, with 85% to 90% occurring only once. Sequenced: peripheral blood. These receptors were collected from a man aged 50 or older with COVID-19, enrolled during active disease.

The chain joins TRBV10-3 to TRBJ2-7; 7 positions match TRBD2. Trimming at V came to 5 bases and at J to 1 base, leaving 5 bases not matched to a gene. Germline V CDR1 and CDR2: ENHRY, SYGVKD. The CDR3 spans 14 residues. CDR3 nucleotide sequence: TGTGCCATCAGTCGGGGGGAGAGGTCCTACGAGCAGTACTTC. Its protein product is CAISRGERSYEQYF.

J is TRBJ2-3 and V is TRBV6-5; no reliable D call. V lost 4 bases and J 2 bases, leaving 10 bases between the germline ends. CDR1 is MNHEY and CDR2 is SVGAGI in the germline V gene. The CDR3 has 14 amino acids. The CDR3, as DNA: TGTGCCAGCAGTTTAAGAGAGAACACAGATACGCAGTATTTT. The encoded protein is CASSLRENTDTQYF.

This chain uses TRBV5-6 with TRBJ1-2; D not certain. Germline V gene lookup returns CDR1 SGHDT and CDR2 YYEEEE. V gave up 2 bases and J gave up 5 bases, with 13 bases separating them. The CDR3 length is 14 residues. The CDR3, as DNA: TGTGCCAGCAGCTTACCCGGACTGCTATATGGCTACACCTTC. This translates into CASSLPGLLYGYTF. Drawing the rest from reference TRBV5-6 and TRBJ1-2, the complete variable domain is DAGVTQSPTHLIKTRGQQVTLRCSPKSGHDTVSWYQQALGQGPQFIFQYYEEEERQRGNFPDRFSGHQFPNYSSELNVNALLLGDSALYLCASSLPGLLYGYTFGSGTRLTVV.

V usage is TRBV3-1 (or the pseudogene TRBV3-2) and J usage is TRBJ2-1; 7 positions match TRBD2. The CDR3 length is 13 residues. Germline assignment: CDR1 LGHDT and CDR2 YNNKEL (reference sequence). V dropped 3 bases and J dropped 10; count of bases not matched to a gene: 6. The CDR3 sequence is CASSQVAGREQFF. CDR3 DNA sequence: TGTGCCAGCAGCCAGGTAGCGGGTCGGGAGCAGTTCTTC.

The table lists this clone with a few counts. The chain is built from TRBV27 and TRBJ2-3; TRBD2 matches 14 bases. Germline V gene lookup returns CDR1 MNHEY and CDR2 SMNVEV (reference sequence). The CDR3 has 15 residues. J gave up 5 bases and V 7 bases, and 5 bases lay outside the gene matches. CDR3 sequence (DNA): TGTGCCAGCACCCTGACTAGCGGGAGGGGAGATACGCAGTATTTT. Residues: CASTLTSGRGDTQYF.

This CDR3 reads CASSLTGLVGSGELFF. CDR3 in DNA: TGTGCCAGCAGCTTAACGGGACTAGTCGGGTCCGGGGAGCTGTTTTTT. The chain is built from TRBV7-3 and TRBJ2-2; TRBD2 agrees at 8 bases. J lost 6 bases, V lost 0 bases, and 6 bases had no gene match. The germline V gene has CDR1 SGHTA and CDR2 FQGTGA. This CDR3 region has 16 residues.

This clone was seen once. CDR3 in DNA: TGCGCCAGCAGCTTGACAGGGAAGGGAGACAATGAGCAGTTCTTC. This gives the protein CASSLTGKGDNEQFF. This rearrangement joins TRBV5-1 to TRBJ2-1; tentative D call: TRBD1 (6 bases). Germline CDR1 SGHRS, CDR2 YFSETQ. V dropped 1 base and J dropped 5 bases, with 13 bases sitting between them. This CDR3 is built from 15 residues.

V usage is TRBV7-3 and J usage is TRBJ2-2; 11 nucleotides match TRBD1. Germline values: CDR1 SGHTA, CDR2 FQGTGA. CDR3 size: 16 residues. The ends lost 5 bases at V and 0 bases at J; junction bases unmatched: 2. The DNA of the CDR3 is TGTGCCAGCAGCCAGGGACAGGGGGCGAACACCGGGGAGCTGTTTTTT. Translating gives CASSQGQGANTGELFF.

V is TRBV5-6 and J is TRBJ2-1; TRBD2 agrees at 9 bases. After removal of 2 bases from V and 8 bases from J, the junction contained 11 bases not matched to a gene. CDR3 size: 16 residues. Germline loops: CDR1 SGHDT, CDR2 YYEEEE. The CDR3 reads CASSFAGGPIRDEQFF. CDR3 sequence (DNA): TGTGCCAGCAGCTTTGCGGGAGGGCCCATACGGGATGAGCAGTTCTTC.

The chain joins TRBV5-1 to TRBJ1-1, with TRBD1 matching over 8 bases. This CDR3 region has 15 residues. The junction had 3 bases not matched to a gene; V was cut back by 0 bases and J by 2 bases. In germline, CDR1 is SGHRS, CDR2 YFSETQ. This CDR3 is CASSLVGQGNTEAFF. The CDR3 DNA follows: TGCGCCAGCAGCTTGGTAGGACAGGGTAACACTGAAGCTTTCTTT.

The chain has TRBV10-3 and TRBJ1-2; 8 bases match TRBD1. Germline V gene data show CDR1 as ENHRY and CDR2 as SYGVKD. The CDR3 has 14 amino acids. Trimming removed 6 bases from V and 7 bases from J; junction bases left unmatched: 10. This CDR3 reads CAIREPGGAIGYTF. In DNA form, the CDR3 reads TGTGCCATCAGAGAACCAGGGGGCGCGATTGGCTACACCTTC.

This chain links TRBV27 with TRBJ1-5; unclear D gene. This CDR3 is 11 amino acids long. V lost 3 bases to trimming and J lost 9 bases, with 6 bases between them. Germline loops: CDR1 MNHEY, CDR2 SMNVEV (reference sequence). DNA of the CDR3: TGTGCCAGCAGTTTTCAATGGCCCCAGCATTTT. Encoded protein: CASSFQWPQHF.

The chain employs TRBV9 and TRBJ1-2; D gene ambiguous. The V and J ends lost 0 bases and 5 bases respectively, with 5 bases between them. The germline CDR1 and CDR2 sequences are SGDLS and YYNGEE. This CDR3 region has 12 residues. The CDR3 DNA is TGTGCCAGCAGCGTAGCAGGTTATGGCTACACCTTC. Its translation: CASSVAGYGYTF.

V and J are TRBV6-2 or TRBV6-3 and TRBJ1-2; 8 bases fit TRBD1. The CDR3 sequence is 15 residues long. Germline CDR1 MNHEY, CDR2 SVGEGT. With 0 bases clipped from V and 8 bases from J, the junction kept 8 bases outside the gene matches. The CDR3: CASSYSDTDRGGYTF. CDR3 coding DNA: TGTGCCAGCAGTTACTCCGACACCGACAGGGGCGGCTACACCTTC.

The CDR3 bases are TGTGCCAGCAGCTTGGCCCCGGGGGTGGGCGAAAAACTGTTTTTT. It translates to CASSLAPGVGEKLFF. V and J are TRBV5-6 and TRBJ1-4; TRBD1 is a possible D gene (5 bases). This CDR3 region has 15 residues. Trimming pared 0 bases from V and 8 bases from J, leaving 14 bases between. Germline assignment: CDR1 SGHDT and CDR2 YYEEEE.

As regards this clone: This same CDR3 is encoded by further DNA sequences in the sample. The chain joins TRBV2 to TRBJ1-5; D unclear. The germline CDR1 and CDR2 sequences are SNHLY and FYNNEI. The length of the CDR3 is 14 residues. Trimming stripped 4 bases from V and 2 bases from J, with 9 bases between. CDR3 sequence (DNA): TGTGCCAGCAGTGGGACTGGTGGCAATCAGCCCCAGCATTTT. Protein: CASSGTGGNQPQHF.

The chain carries TRBV2 and TRBJ1-1; TRBD1 aligns across 9 bases. Germline CDR1 SNHLY, CDR2 FYNNEI. This CDR3 spans 16 amino acids. Trimming at V came to 4 bases and at J to 0 bases, leaving 6 bases not matched to a gene. The CDR3 coding sequence is TGTGCCAGCAGTGTCGAGACAGGGGGAATGAACACTGAAGCTTTCTTT. This encodes CASSVETGGMNTEAFF.

The rearrangement uses TRBV19 and TRBJ1-2; 9 bases are shared with TRBD1. Unmatched junction bases numbered 6, after V lost 4 bases and J lost 6 bases. The CDR3 extends over 14 amino acids. CDR1 and CDR2 from the germline V gene are LNHDA and SQIVND (reference sequence). Here the CDR3 DNA reads TGTGCCAGTAGTACCCCGACAGGGGGGGATGGCTACACCTTC. It yields the protein CASSTPTGGDGYTF.

The gene calls are TRBV4-2 and TRBJ2-3; 11 nucleotides agree with TRBD2. Germline trimming cut 1 base from V and 3 bases from J; bases unmatched to any gene: 12. The CDR3 has 19 amino acids. Germline CDR1 LGHNA, CDR2 YNFKEQ. CDR3 DNA sequence: TGTGCCAGCAGCCAAGTCGGCTTAGCGGGGGGGCCAGCGACAGATACGCAGTATTTT. Translating gives CASSQVGLAGGPATDTQYF.

This sequence joins TRBV4-1 and TRBJ2-5, with 8 bases matching TRBD2. Germline CDR1 is MGHRA and CDR2 is YSYEKL. V shed 0 bases, J shed 10 bases, and the junction held 4 bases outside the gene matches. The length of the CDR3 is 13 residues. DNA for the CDR3: TGCGCCAGCAGCCAAGAAGGGCGGGAGGACCAGTACTTC. Residues: CASSQEGREDQYF.

V is TRBV11-2 and J is TRBJ1-1; D is unresolved. V lost 1 base and J 0 bases, leaving 6 bases between the germline ends. Germline V gene sequence: CDR1 SGHAT, CDR2 FQNNGV. This CDR3 region has 14 residues. This CDR3 is CASSLGAMNTEAFF. For the CDR3, the DNA is TGTGCCAGCAGCTTAGGTGCGATGAACACTGAAGCTTTCTTT.